The sequence of this T cell receptor beta chain was determined in a study of CD8+ T cells in alopecia areata. Study background: Each of the treated patients was given oral tofacitinib, 5 to 10 mg twice daily, for moderate-to-severe alopecia areata.

The CDR3 contains 15 residues. The V segment lost 3 bases and the J segment 6 bases; nucleotides outside the gene matches: 9. Per germline, CDR1 LNHDA and CDR2 SQIVND (reference sequence). There are a few counts of this clone. The authors extracted RNA and reverse transcribed it into cDNA as the sequencing template. Assay: immunoSEQ multiplex PCR; the TCRdb copy retains only in-frame clones and omits some. The sample includes about 130,000 clones, roughly 64% of them seen just once. The chain links TRBV19 to TRBJ1-1; TRBD1 agrees at 8 bases. The material was CD4+ T cells sorted from blood, obtained at week 0. The TCR comes from a human donor with alopecia areata. The CDR3, as DNA: TGTGCCAGTAGTATTGACAGGGGTAGAGACGCTGAAGCTTTCTTT. This sequence encodes CASSIDRGRDAEAFF.